The sequence of this T cell receptor beta chain was determined in a study of blood T cell repertoires in COVID-19 (dated by TCRdb to 2019 to 2021). General notes on the study: Collaborator samples came from the United States, Italy and Spain and covered acute and convalescent phases of COVID-19. The prospective study material was composed of cDNA or gDNA derived from T cells, B-cell-depleted T cells, or PBMCs. Deeply sampled blood TCRbeta repertoires from subjects exposed to, actively infected with, or recovered from COVID-19 were included in the dataset. The repertoires were released in a freely available public database intended as a resource for research on the immune response to SARS-CoV-2. The samples were drawn from two sources: the first 160 participants of the ongoing ImmuneRACE study, and 1,200 or so subjects contributed by 6 global collaborators. A de-identified subject ID, COVID-19 status, age in years and sex were almost always included in the sample metadata. Where HLA class I and class II types were available, the types were taken from metadata supplied by the sample provider, not from assay-based typing.

TCRbeta CDR3 regions were amplified from genomic DNA by means of the immunoSEQ Assay, a bias-controlled multiplex PCR. The study's own analysis went as follows. Nucleated cell counts per sample were estimated from amplification of reference gene primers within the assay. Sequence reads were collapsed and filtered to measure the absolute abundance of every unique TCRbeta CDR3 rearrangement. For each sample, productive Simpson clonality was calculated as the square root of Simpson's diversity index across productive rearrangements. The source is immuneACCESS, and TCRdb retained only in-frame sequences with V and J called. Part of the clones is not carried over; for the studies checked, unresolved V genes explain less than half of this, and the remainder is unexplained. From that table come the V and J calls and clone size; the DNA was used to work out D and trimming. Recorded for this sample are around 110,000 clones; 86% of them occurred a single time. Almost 4.5% of the sample is taken by the ten largest.

The collaborating institutions used their own protocols to collect whole blood in K2EDTA tubes. For TCRbeta analysis, collaborators shipped samples as frozen whole blood, isolated PBMCs, or DNA extracted from either of those sample types. The CDR3 measures 17 amino acids from cysteine to phenylalanine. Concerning this clone itself: The antigen it binds to is not known. The DNA is left out, because the CDR3 cannot be placed on it with certainty; the CDR3 is given as TCRdb lists it.

The research as a whole found: The amount of clinical and demographic metadata varied by source and participant and was provided uncurated.

Material: peripheral blood. This TCR was sampled from a man in his forties with acute or convalescent COVID-19. In this chain, TRBV21-1 is recombined with TRBJ2-7; the D call of TRBD2 is as the table states it, not checked on the DNA. TRBV21-1 has pseudogene status. For the CDR3, the sequence is CASSLMRVAGGSYEQYF.